This T cell receptor (beta chain) stems from a study of breast tumors, draining lymph nodes, adjacent tissues (dated by TCRdb to between 2015 and 2016). Notes on the research overall: TCR beta repertoires were compared across tumor, adjacent nontumor tissue and axillary lymph nodes obtained from breast cancer patients. The study aimed to assess the relationships and possible T-cell exchange between tumor, surrounding tissue and draining lymph node repertoires in human breast cancer.

Lymph node samples were obtained from the axillary draining lymph nodes of breast cancer patients. V has 5 bases trimmed and J has 11 bases trimmed; junction bases matching no gene number 5. From cysteine to phenylalanine, the CDR3 is 13 amino acids long. Only the CDR3 portion is preserved as DNA: 39 bases, with reading frame beginning at the first base. CDR1 and CDR2 are drawn from the germline V gene: SGHTA, FQGNSA. TCRdb names Illumina HiSeq 2000 as the instrument used. TCR beta chain libraries were generated through multiplex PCR amplification. The amplified TCR beta chain products were analyzed by high-throughput sequencing. TCRdb took the public reads, trimmed them with fastp at Q25, ran MiXCR for clone calling and kept in-frame beta chains. CDR3 protein duplicates are merged, each entry listing the most common genes and DNA. This sample is represented by about 230,000 distinct CDR3 sequences; 32% of them were singletons. About 1.4% of the sample comes from the top ten.

Turning to this clonotype: Its antigen has not been determined. The sample holds no much larger clone one base away, and base qualities are not on file.

The paper as a whole reports these results and caveats: T-cell repertoire diversity in tumors was found to be lower than in lymph nodes but higher than in nontumor tissue, and preferential V and J gene usage was observed. The conclusion that tumor T cells originate in lymph nodes was presented as consistent with a hypothesis rather than as directly demonstrated. The data were considered consistent with the idea that most tumor T cells come from the lymph node and then expand in tumor tissue. Tumor and nontumor tissue repertoires were found to be significantly more similar in luminal-like than in basal-like breast cancer.

The sequence was collected from a female donor with breast cancer. Some clones in this sample may be carry-over from other donors' samples. The chain links TRBV7-2 with TRBJ1-5; TRBD1 agrees with 11 junctional bases. Sample: axillary lymph node tissue. The sequenced DNA: TGTGCCAGCAGCCCGGGACAGGGGGTGGCCCAGCATTTT. This encodes CASSPGQGVAQHF.